Presented here are 20 T cell receptor beta chains from one specimen sequenced in a study of identical twins. From the 5' RACE reads, TCRdb called clonotypes with MiXCR, one entry per CDR3 protein. The table shows a few hundred thousand distinct CDR3 sequences, with about 8% occurring only once. The same sample was also used in a study of yellow fever vaccine responses in identical twins.

Input material: CD8+ T cells sorted from blood. These receptors originate from a woman under 30 in good health.

This clonotype was counted between two and nine times. The rearrangement links TRBV6-1 to TRBJ2-7; tentative D call: TRBD1 (6 bases). There are 15 residues in the CDR3. The germline V gene has CDR1 MNHNS and CDR2 SASEGT. Trimming took off 5 bases at V and 0 bases at J, with 14 bases between the two ends. The CDR3 sequence: CASSPKGQSSYEQYF. The CDR3 coding sequence is TGTGCCAGCAGTCCCAAAGGACAGAGCTCCTACGAGCAGTACTTC.

To note about this clonotype: One junction end does not reproduce the germline sequence, and a read error may be involved. The chain couples TRBV20-1 to TRBJ2-1; TRBD2 agrees at 15 bases. The germline CDR1 and CDR2 sequences are DFQATT and SNEGSKA (reference sequence). This CDR3 is 18 amino acids long. In DNA form, the CDR3 reads TGCATTGCTAGGCCTGGACTAGCGGGAGGGCCGGCCTACAATGAGCAGTTCTTC. Protein sequence: CIARPGLAGGPAYNEQFF.

Turning to this clonotype: This clone may be a read error of a much larger clone one base away. This sequence joins TRBV27 and TRBJ2-1; D ambiguous. Germline CDR1 MNHEY, CDR2 SMNVEV (reference sequence). The CDR3 consists of 12 residues. The DNA for the CDR3 is TGTGCCAGCAGACAGTCCTGCAATGAGCAGTTCTTC. Its protein product is CASRQSCNEQFF.

This clonotype was seen only a few times. The chain links TRBV12-3 or TRBV12-4 to TRBJ2-1, with 13 bases fitting TRBD2. The J segment lost 1 base and the V segment lost 5 bases, leaving 8 bases of the junction unmatched. The CDR3 sequence is 18 residues long. CDR3 protein: CASSGLAGATRSYNEQFF. The DNA of the CDR3 is TGTGCCAGCAGTGGACTAGCGGGGGCCACGAGGTCCTACAATGAGCAGTTCTTC.

The V call is TRBV14, the J call TRBJ2-1; TRBD2 aligns across 8 bases. CDR3 length: 15 residues. The germline V gene has CDR1 SGHDN and CDR2 FVKESK. The V gene end was trimmed by 3 bases and the J gene end by 3 bases; junction bases not matched to a gene: 4. The CDR3 sequence: CASSHMREVYNEQFF. CDR3 nucleotide sequence: TGTGCCAGCAGCCACATGCGGGAGGTCTACAATGAGCAGTTCTTC. The whole variable domain, filled in from reference TRBV14 and TRBJ2-1, reads EAGVTQFPSHSVIEKGQTVTLRCDPISGHDNLYWYRRVMGKEIKFLLHFVKESKQDESGMPNNRFLAERTGGTYSTLKVQPAELEDSGVYFCASSHMREVYNEQFFGPGTRLTVL.

As to this clonotype: The junction does not match germline at one end; this may be a read error. This chain links TRBV7-7 with TRBJ2-5; unclear D gene. CDR3 length: 14 residues. The germline gives CDR1 SSHAT, CDR2 FNYEAQ (reference sequence). CDR3 loop: CASSIGRLQETQYF. CDR3 coding DNA: TGTGCTAGCAGCATCGGACGGCTCCAAGAGACCCAGTACTTC.

This clonotype was observed a single time. This may be a read error, as it is one base from a much larger clone. The V gene is TRBV12-3 or TRBV12-4, the J gene TRBJ2-1; 7 bases map to TRBD1. This CDR3 spans 14 amino acids. CDR3 region: CSSRHRGGFNEQFF. CDR3 coding DNA: TGTTCCAGCAGGCACAGGGGTGGGTTCAATGAGCAGTTCTTC.

This clonotype was seen a handful of times. The J gene is TRBJ2-7, the V gene TRBV9, with TRBD2 identical over 9 bases. CDR3 length: 16 amino acids. Germline loops: CDR1 SGDLS, CDR2 YYNGEE. Trimming removed 4 bases from V and 1 base from J; junction bases left unmatched: 9. The CDR3 nucleotides are TGTGCCAGCAGCACCTATAGCGGGAGCGGGTCCTACGAGCAGTACTTC. It is translated as CASSTYSGSGSYEQYF.

This clonotype was seen a few times. This chain uses TRBV7-2 with TRBJ2-2; the match to TRBD2 covers 8 bases. Unmatched junction bases numbered 1, after V lost 1 base and J lost 0 bases. CDR3 length equals 16 residues. Germline CDR1 and CDR2: SGHTA and FQGNSA. CDR3 nucleotides: TGTGCCAGCAGCTTAGTACTAGCGGCGAACACCGGGGAGCTGTTTTTT. This sequence encodes CASSLVLAANTGELFF.

This clonotype was picked up many times. CDR3 sequence reads: CASRRTGASDNQPQHF. DNA of the CDR3: TGTGCCAGCAGACGGACAGGGGCATCGGACAATCAGCCCCAGCATTTT. The chain is built from TRBV7-3 and TRBJ1-5; 9 nucleotides line up with TRBD1. The V gene end was trimmed by 6 bases and the J gene end by 3 bases; junction bases not matched to a gene: 9. The CDR3 loop spans 16 amino acids. Germline CDR1 is SGHTA and CDR2 is FQGTGA.

The chain is built from TRBV7-2 and TRBJ2-5; 7 bases fit TRBD2. Germline V gene sequence: CDR1 SGHTA, CDR2 FQGNSA. The V and J ends lost 4 bases and 2 bases, in that order; junction bases with no gene match: 7. CDR3 length: 15 residues. CDR3 sequence reads: CASSSDGGGQETQYF. In DNA form, the CDR3 reads TGTGCCAGCAGCTCAGATGGGGGGGGACAAGAGACCCAGTACTTC.

The V and J genes are TRBV3-1 and TRBJ2-1; the match to TRBD2 covers 13 bases. The V and J ends lost 4 bases and 8 bases, in that order; junction bases with no gene match: 5. Germline V gene lookup returns CDR1 LGHDT and CDR2 YNNKEL (reference sequence). The CDR3 has 15 amino acids. CDR3 sequence: CASSPWTSGSDEQFF. CDR3 DNA sequence: TGTGCCAGCAGCCCTTGGACTAGCGGGAGTGATGAGCAGTTCTTC.

This clonotype came up a few times. The rearrangement joins TRBV10-3 to TRBJ2-1, with 9 nucleotides matching TRBD2. Germline V gene sequence: CDR1 ENHRY, CDR2 SYGVKD. This CDR3 has 14 amino acids. The ends lost 2 bases at V and 7 bases at J; junction bases unmatched: 3. CDR3: CAISEGLATNEQFF. Here the CDR3 DNA reads TGTGCCATCAGTGAGGGACTAGCGACGAATGAGCAGTTCTTC.

The chain combines TRBV7-9 with TRBJ1-1; 8 nucleotides agree with TRBD1. The CDR3 sequence is 12 residues long. With V trimmed by 11 bases and J by 5 bases, 7 bases remained unmatched. The germline CDR1 and CDR2 sequences are SEHNR and FQNEAQ (reference sequence). The CDR3 region has the DNA TGTGCCTCAGGGGGCGCGAGAACTGAAGCTTTCTTT. Its translation is CASGGARTEAFF.

The chain employs TRBV6-1 and TRBJ2-7; D gene unclear. CDR1 and CDR2 (germline): MNHNS, SASEGT. V was trimmed by 7 bases and J by 3 bases, leaving 16 bases between them. CDR3 length: 14 residues. The CDR3 sequence: CASILDGDVYEQYF. CDR3 nucleotides: TGTGCCAGCATCCTGGACGGAGACGTCTACGAGCAGTACTTC.

This clonotype has a count of ten or more. This chain connects TRBV20-1 to TRBJ2-6; the match to TRBD2 covers 15 bases. The germline gives CDR1 DFQATT, CDR2 SNEGSKA (reference sequence). The V segment lost 3 bases and the J segment 4 bases; nucleotides outside the gene matches: 4. The CDR3 loop spans 17 amino acids. The CDR3 region is CSASPGTSGGGANVLTF. For the CDR3, the DNA is TGCAGTGCTAGTCCCGGGACTAGCGGGGGGGGGGCCAACGTCCTGACTTTC.

A few counts support this clonotype. The chain has TRBV20-1 and TRBJ2-1, with 9 nucleotides matching TRBD1. The V gene's germline CDR1 is DFQATT and CDR2 SNEGSKA (reference sequence). The CDR3 has 14 residues. The V gene end was trimmed by 3 bases and the J gene end by 7 bases; junction bases not matched to a gene: 7. The CDR3 DNA is TGCAGTGCTAGGCGGACAGGGGATAGGAATGAGCAGTTCTTC. Its translation is CSARRTGDRNEQFF.

As regards this clonotype: This CDR3 fails to terminate in the conserved phenylalanine or tryptophan, so it likely reflects a read error. The CDR3 is CASSLERPPYNEQFL. In DNA, the CDR3 is TGCGCCAGCAGCTTGGAAAGGCCCCCCTACAATGAGCAGTTCCTC. The gene calls are TRBV5-1 and TRBJ2-1; the D is unclear. From germline, CDR1 is SGHRS and CDR2 YFSETQ. Trimming removed 0 bases at V and 2 bases at J, with 9 bases between. The CDR3 spans 15 residues.

This clonotype was counted ten times or more. The chain combines TRBV12-3 or TRBV12-4 with TRBJ2-7, with D perhaps matching TRBD1 (5 bases). Trimming shortened V by 5 bases and J by 4 bases, and 15 bases separated the two germline ends. The CDR3 extends over 14 amino acids. This CDR3 is CASSDHLGPYEQYF. CDR3 bases: TGTGCCAGCAGTGACCATCTGGGGCCTTACGAGCAGTACTTC.

This chain connects TRBV6-1 to TRBJ2-3, with 16 bases lining up with TRBD2. CDR3 length equals 19 residues. Trimming removed 6 bases from V and 5 bases from J; junction bases left unmatched: 14. The germline V gene has CDR1 MNHNS and CDR2 SASEGT. This CDR3 is CASSQAPGLAGGPIDTQYF. Here the CDR3 DNA reads TGTGCCAGCAGCCAGGCCCCGGGACTAGCGGGAGGGCCGATAGATACGCAGTATTTT.